This T cell receptor beta chain was observed in a study of blood T cell repertoires in COVID-19. The V end was cut by 6 bases, the J end by 0 bases, with 8 bases between. CDR1 and CDR2 from the germline V gene are SGHRS and YFSETQ. CDR3 length equals 13 residues. Only in-frame clones appear in the TCRdb table, and some are missing; sequencing was by immunoSEQ multiplex PCR. The sample shows some 300,000 clones, about nine tenths of them seen only once. This chain connects TRBV5-1 to TRBJ2-3; D is ambiguous. Sequenced sample: peripheral blood. This receptor was identified in a woman under 40 with COVID-19, enrolled during active disease. In DNA form, the CDR3 reads TGCGCCAGCAACCCGGGTAGCACAGATACGCAGTATTTT. Protein: CASNPGSTDTQYF.